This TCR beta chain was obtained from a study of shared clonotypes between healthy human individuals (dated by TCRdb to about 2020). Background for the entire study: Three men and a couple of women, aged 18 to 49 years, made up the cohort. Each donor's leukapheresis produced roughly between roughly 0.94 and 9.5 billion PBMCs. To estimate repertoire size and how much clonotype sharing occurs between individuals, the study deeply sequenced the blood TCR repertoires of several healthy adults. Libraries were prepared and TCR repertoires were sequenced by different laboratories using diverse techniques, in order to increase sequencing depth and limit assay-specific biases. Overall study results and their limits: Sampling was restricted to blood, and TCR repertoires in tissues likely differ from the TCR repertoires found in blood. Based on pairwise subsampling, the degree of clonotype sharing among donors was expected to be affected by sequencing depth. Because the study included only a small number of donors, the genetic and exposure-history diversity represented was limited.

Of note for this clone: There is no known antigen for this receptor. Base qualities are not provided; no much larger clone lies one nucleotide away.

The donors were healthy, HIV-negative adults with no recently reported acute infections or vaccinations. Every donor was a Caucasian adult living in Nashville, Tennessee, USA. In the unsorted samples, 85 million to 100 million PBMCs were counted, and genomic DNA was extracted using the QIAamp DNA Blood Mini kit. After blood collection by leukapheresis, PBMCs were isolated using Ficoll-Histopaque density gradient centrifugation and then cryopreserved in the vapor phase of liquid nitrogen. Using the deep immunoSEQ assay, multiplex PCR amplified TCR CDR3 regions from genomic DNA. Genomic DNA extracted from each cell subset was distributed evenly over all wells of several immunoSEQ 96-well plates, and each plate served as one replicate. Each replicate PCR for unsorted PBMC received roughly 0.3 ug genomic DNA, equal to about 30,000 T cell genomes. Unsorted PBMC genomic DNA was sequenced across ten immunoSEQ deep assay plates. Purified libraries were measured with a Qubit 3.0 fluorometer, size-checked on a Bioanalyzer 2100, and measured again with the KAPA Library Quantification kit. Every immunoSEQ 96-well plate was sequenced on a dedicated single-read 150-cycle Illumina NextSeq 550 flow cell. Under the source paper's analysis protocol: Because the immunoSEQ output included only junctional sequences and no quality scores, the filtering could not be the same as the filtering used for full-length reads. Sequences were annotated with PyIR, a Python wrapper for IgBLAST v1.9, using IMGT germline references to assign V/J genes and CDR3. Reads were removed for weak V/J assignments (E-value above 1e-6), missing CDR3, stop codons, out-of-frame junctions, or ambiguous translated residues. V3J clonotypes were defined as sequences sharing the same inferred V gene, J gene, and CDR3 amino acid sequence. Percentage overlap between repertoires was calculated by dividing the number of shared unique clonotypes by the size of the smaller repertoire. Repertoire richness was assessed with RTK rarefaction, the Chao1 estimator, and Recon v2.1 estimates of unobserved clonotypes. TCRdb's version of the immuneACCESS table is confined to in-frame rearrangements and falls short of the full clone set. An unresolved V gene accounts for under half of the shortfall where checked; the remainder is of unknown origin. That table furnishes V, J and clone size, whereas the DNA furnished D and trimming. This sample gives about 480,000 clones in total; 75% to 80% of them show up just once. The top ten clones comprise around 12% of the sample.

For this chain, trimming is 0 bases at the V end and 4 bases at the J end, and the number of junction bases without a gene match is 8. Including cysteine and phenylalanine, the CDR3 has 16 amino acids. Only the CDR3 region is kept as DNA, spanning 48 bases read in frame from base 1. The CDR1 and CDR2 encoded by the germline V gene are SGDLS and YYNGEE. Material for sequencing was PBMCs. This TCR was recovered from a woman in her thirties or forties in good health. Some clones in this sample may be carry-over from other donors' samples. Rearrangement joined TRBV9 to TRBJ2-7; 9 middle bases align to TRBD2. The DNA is TGTGCCAGCAGCGTAGCTAGCGGACTAGCGTTGTACGAGCAGTACTTC. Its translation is CASSVASGLALYEQYF.